The sample holds a few counts of the clone carrying this T cell receptor (beta chain). Antigen specificity is unknown. This sample is drawn from a study of blood T cells in healthy people across ages. General study findings and limits: Because sorting was not performed, PBMCs prevented conclusive naive versus antigen-experienced comparison.

Together with a sample-barcoded 5' primer, a J-beta primer mix was included in a second PCR lasting about 6 to 11 cycles. Each cDNA molecule, via a template-switch adaptor with 12 random nucleotides, was tagged. TCRdb ran MiXCR on the 5' RACE reads and lists one entry per CDR3 protein. The sample lists under 700,000 distinct CDR3 sequences; under 30% were seen once. In addition, the sample was reused for a study of T cells of mothers and their children.

The origin of this receptor is a boy between 10 and 17 years old in good health. The sequenced material came from blood.

The CDR3 spells CASSPTDGYEKLFF. The CDR3 DNA is TGTGCCAGCAGCCCGACTGATGGATATGAAAAACTGTTTTTT. This chain joins TRBV7-9 and TRBJ1-4, with unresolved D. Trimming shortened V by 5 bases and J by 6 bases, and 13 bases separated the two germline ends. The CDR3 has 14 amino acids. Germline lookup yields CDR1 SEHNR and CDR2 FQNEAQ (reference sequence). Combining the CDR3 with reference TRBV7-9 and TRBJ1-4 gives the whole variable domain DTGVSQNPRHKITKRGQNVTFRCDPISEHNRLYWYRQTLGQGPEFLTYFQNEAQLEKSRLLSDRFSAERPKGSFSTLEIQRTEQGDSAMYLCASSPTDGYEKLFFGSGTQLSVL.